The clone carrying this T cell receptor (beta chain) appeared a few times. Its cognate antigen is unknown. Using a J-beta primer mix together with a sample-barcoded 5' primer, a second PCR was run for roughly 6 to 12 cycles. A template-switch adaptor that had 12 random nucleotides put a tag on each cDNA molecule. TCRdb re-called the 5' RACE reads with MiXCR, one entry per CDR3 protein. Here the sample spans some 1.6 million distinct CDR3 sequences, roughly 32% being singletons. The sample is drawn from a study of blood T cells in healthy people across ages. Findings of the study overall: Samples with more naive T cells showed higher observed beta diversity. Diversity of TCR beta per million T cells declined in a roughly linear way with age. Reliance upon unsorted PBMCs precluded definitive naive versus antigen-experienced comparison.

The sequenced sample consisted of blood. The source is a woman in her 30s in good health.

The CDR3 DNA follows: TGCAGCGTTGAGGGCCTAACAGGGGGCTGGGTAGCTTTCTTT. Protein: CSVEGLTGGWVAFF. The rearrangement joins TRBV29-1 to TRBJ1-1; 9 bases fit TRBD1. Germline V gene sequence: CDR1 SQVTM, CDR2 ANQGSEA. Trimming at V came to 3 bases and at J to 10 bases, leaving 12 bases not matched to a gene. The CDR3 runs 14 residues. Using reference TRBV29-1 and TRBJ1-1 for the parts outside the CDR3, the full variable domain is SAVISQKPSRDICQRGTSLTIQCQVDSQVTMMFWYRQQPGQSLTLIATANQGSEATYESGFVIDKFPISRPNLTFSTLTVSNMSPEDSSIYLCSVEGLTGGWVAFFGQGTRLTVV.